Described below is a single T cell receptor (beta chain) sequence and its context. Germline V gene sequence: CDR1 SGHRS, CDR2 YFSETQ. The CDR3 loop spans 15 amino acids. The record originates from a study of monozygotic twins with inflammatory bowel disease. TCRdb reanalyzed the 5' RACE reads and collapses them to one entry per CDR3 protein, without DNA. Recorded for this sample: around 210,000 distinct CDR3 sequences. Sequencing input: blood. The chain employs TRBV5-1 and TRBJ1-1. The receptor's source is a human donor with ulcerative colitis or Crohn's disease, or a healthy co-twin of an affected twin (not recorded which). The CDR3 reads CASSFQSSMNTEAFF.